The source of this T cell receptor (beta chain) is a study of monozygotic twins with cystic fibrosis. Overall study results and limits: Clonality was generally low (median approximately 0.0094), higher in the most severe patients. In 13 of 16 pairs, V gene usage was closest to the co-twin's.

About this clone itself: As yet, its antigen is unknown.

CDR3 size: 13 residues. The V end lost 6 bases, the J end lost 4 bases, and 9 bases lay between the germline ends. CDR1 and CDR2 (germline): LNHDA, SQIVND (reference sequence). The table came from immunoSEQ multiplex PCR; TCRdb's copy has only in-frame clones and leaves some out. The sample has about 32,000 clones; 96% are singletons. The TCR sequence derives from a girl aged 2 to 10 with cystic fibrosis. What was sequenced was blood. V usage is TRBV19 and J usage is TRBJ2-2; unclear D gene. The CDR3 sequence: CASSITTTGELFF. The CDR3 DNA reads TGTGCCAGTAGCATAACCACCACCGGGGAGCTGTTTTTT. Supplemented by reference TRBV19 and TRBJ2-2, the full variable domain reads DGGITQSPKYLFRKEGQNVTLSCEQNLNHDAMYWYRQDPGQGLRLIYYSQIVNDFQKGDIAEGYSVSREKKESFPLTVTSAQKNPTAFYLCASSITTTGELFFGEGSRLTVL.